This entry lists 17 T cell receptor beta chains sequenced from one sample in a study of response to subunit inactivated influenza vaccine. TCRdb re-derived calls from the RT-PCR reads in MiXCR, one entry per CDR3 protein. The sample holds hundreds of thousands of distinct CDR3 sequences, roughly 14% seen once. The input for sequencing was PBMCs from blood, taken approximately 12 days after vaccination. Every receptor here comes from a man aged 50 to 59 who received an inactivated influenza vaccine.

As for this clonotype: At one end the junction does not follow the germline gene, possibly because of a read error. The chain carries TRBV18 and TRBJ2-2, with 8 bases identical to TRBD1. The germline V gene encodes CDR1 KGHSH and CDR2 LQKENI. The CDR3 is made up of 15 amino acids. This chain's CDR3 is CAISRDRGDTGELFF. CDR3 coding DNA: TGTGCCATCTCACGAGACAGGGGAGACACCGGGGAGCTGTTTTTT.

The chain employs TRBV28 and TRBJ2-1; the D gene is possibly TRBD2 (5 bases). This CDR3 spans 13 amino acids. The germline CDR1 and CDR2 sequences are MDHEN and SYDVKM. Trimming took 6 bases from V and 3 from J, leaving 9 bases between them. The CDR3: CASREADYNEQFF. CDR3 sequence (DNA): TGTGCCAGCAGAGAAGCGGACTACAATGAGCAGTTCTTC.

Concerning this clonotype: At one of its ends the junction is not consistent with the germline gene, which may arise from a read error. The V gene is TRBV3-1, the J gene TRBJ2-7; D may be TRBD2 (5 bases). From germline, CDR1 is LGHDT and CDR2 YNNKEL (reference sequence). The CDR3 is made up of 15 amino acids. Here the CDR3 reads CASSQEALDYYEQHF. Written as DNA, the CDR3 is TGTGCCAGCAGCCAAGAGGCTCTAGACTACTACGAGCAGCACTTC.

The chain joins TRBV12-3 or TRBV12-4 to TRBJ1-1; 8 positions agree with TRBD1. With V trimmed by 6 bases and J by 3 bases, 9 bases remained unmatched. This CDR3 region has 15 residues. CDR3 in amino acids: CASSPGGPSYTEAFF. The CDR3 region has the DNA TGTGCCAGCAGCCCAGGGGGCCCAAGCTACACTGAAGCTTTCTTT.

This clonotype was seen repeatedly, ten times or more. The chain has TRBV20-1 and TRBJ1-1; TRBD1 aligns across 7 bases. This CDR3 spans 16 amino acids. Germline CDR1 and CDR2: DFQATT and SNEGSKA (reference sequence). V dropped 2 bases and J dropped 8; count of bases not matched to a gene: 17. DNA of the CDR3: TGCAGTGCTAGACAGGGGGGACGGCGGTTGGGCTTCGAAGCTTTCTTT. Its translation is CSARQGGRRLGFEAFF.

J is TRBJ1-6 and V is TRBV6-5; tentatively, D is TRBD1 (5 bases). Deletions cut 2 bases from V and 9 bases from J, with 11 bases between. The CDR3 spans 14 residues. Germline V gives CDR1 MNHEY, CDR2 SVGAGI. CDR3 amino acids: CASSYTGTGSPLHF. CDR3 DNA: TGTGCCAGCAGTTACACTGGGACCGGTTCACCCCTCCACTTT.

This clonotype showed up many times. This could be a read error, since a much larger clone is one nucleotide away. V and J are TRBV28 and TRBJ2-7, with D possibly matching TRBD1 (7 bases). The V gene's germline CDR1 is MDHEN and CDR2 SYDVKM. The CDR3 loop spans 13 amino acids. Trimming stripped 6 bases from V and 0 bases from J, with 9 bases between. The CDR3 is CASRRDSSYEQYF. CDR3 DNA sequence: TGTGCCAGCAGGCGGGACAGCTCCTACGAGCAGTACTTC.

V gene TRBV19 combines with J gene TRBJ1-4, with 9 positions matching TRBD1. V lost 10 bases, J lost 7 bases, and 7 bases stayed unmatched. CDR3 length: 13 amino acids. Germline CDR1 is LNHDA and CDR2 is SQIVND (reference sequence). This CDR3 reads CATGPGQGEKLFF. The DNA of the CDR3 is TGTGCCACGGGCCCGGGACAGGGTGAAAAACTGTTTTTT. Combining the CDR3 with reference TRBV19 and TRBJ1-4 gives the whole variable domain DGGITQSPKYLFRKEGQNVTLSCEQNLNHDAMYWYRQDPGQGLRLIYYSQIVNDFQKGDIAEGYSVSREKKESFPLTVTSAQKNPTAFYLCATGPGQGEKLFFGSGTQLSVL.

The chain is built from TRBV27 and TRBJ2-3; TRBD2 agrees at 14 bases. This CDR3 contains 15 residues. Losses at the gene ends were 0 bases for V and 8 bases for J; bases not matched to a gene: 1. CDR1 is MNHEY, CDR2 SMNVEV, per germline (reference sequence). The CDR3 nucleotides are TGTGCCAGCAGTTTATCGGGACTAGCGGGAGCTACGCAGTATTTT. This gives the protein CASSLSGLAGATQYF.

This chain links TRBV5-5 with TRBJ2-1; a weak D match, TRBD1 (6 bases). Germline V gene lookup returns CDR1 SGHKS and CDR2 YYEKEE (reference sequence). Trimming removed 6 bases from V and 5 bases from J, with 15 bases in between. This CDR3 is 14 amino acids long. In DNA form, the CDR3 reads TGTGCCAGCACCGGACAGCCCGTGGACAATGAGCAGTTCTTC. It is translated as CASTGQPVDNEQFF.

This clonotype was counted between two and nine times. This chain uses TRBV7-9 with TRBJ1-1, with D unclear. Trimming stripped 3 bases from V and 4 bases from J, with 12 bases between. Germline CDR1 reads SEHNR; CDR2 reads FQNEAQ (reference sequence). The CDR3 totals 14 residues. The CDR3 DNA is TGTGCCAGCAGCTTCGCGTTAATGAGCACTGAAGCTTTCTTT. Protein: CASSFALMSTEAFF.

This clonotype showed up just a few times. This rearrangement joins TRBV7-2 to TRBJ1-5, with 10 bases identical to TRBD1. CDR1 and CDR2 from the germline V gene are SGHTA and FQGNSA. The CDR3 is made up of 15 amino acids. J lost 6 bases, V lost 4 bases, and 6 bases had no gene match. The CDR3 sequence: CASSSGTGVFQPQHF. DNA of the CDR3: TGTGCCAGCAGCTCCGGGACAGGGGTTTTTCAGCCCCAGCATTTT.

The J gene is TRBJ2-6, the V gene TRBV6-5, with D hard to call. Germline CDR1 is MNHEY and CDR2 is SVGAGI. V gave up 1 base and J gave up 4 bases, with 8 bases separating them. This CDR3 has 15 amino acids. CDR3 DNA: TGTGCCAGCAGTTACTTGATAGCAGGGGCCAACGTCCTGACTTTC. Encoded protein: CASSYLIAGANVLTF.

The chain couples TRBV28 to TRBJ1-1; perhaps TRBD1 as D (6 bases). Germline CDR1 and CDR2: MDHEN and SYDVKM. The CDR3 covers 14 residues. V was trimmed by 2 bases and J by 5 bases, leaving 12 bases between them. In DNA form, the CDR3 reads TGTGCCAGCAGTTTAGGGGACAATTGGACTGAAGCTTTCTTT. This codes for CASSLGDNWTEAFF.

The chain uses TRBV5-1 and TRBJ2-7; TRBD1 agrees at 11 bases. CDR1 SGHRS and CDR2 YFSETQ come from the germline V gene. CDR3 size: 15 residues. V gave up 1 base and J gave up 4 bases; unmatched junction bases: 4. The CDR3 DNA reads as TGCGCCAGCAGCTTGTGGACAGGGGGCGAGTACGAGCAGTACTTC. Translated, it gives CASSLWTGGEYEQYF.

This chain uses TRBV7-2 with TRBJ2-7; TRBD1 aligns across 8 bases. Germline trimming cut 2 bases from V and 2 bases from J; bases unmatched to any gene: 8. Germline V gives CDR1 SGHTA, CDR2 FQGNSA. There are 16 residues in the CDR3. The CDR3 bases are TGTGCCAGCAGCTTAATTCTGGGGACAGGCCCCTACGAGCAGTACTTC. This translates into CASSLILGTGPYEQYF.

The chain's CDR3 is CASSVAAGGPYEQYF. In nucleotides, the CDR3 is TGTGCCAGCAGCGTAGCCGCGGGAGGACCCTACGAGCAGTACTTC. This chain connects TRBV9 to TRBJ2-7; TRBD2 matches at 8 bases. CDR3 size: 15 residues. Germline V CDR1 and CDR2: SGDLS, YYNGEE. Unmatched junction bases numbered 4, after V lost 0 bases and J lost 2 bases.